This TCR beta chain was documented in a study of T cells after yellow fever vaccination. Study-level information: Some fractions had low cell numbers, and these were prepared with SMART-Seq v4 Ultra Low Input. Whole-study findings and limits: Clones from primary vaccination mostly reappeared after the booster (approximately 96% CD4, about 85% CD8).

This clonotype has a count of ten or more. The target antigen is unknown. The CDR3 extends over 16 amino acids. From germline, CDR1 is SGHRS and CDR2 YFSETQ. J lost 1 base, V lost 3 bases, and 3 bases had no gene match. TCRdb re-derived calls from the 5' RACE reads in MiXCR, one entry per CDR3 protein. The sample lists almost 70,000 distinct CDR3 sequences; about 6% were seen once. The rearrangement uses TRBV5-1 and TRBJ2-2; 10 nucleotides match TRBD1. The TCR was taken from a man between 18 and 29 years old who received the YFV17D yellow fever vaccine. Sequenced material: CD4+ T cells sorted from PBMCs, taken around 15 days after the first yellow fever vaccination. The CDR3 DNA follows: TGCGCCAGCAGCTCCGGGACAGGGGAGAACACCGGGGAGCTGTTTTTT. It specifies CASSSGTGENTGELFF.